The rows below give T cell receptor beta chains drawn from one sample of a study of blood T cell repertoires in COVID-19. Produced via immunoSEQ multiplex PCR; TCRdb's table is partial and in-frame only. In the table there are about 300,000 clones, around 84% of which are singletons. Sequencing used peripheral blood. These receptors came from a man between 65 and 85 years old with acute or convalescent COVID-19. Both conserved end residues are part of each CDR3. A D gene is named only where the DNA matches it firmly. Where a row states a size, it is once, few, many or the class of an expanded clone; other rows omit it.

v_gene	j_gene	abundance	d_gene	CDR3nt	CDR3aa
TRBV6-5	TRBJ1-2	-	-	TGTGCCAGCAGGGTCCTGGGCGGCTACACCTTC	CASRVLGGYTF
TRBV7-9	TRBJ2-1	-	-	TGTGCCAGCAGCCTACCCGGCAATGAGCAGTTCTTC	CASSLPGNEQFF
TRBV5-5	TRBJ2-7	-	TRBD2	TGTGCCAGCAGCCCCCATTCCGGGGGGACGCCCGGGGAGCAGTACTTC	CASSPHSGGTPGEQYF
TRBV28	TRBJ2-1	-	-	TGTGCCAGCAGTTTACCCACTCTCCGCCCAGCCCAGGGGAATGAGCAGTTCTTC	CASSLPTLRPAQGNEQFF
TRBV19	TRBJ1-2	-	-	TGTGCCAGTAGTATAGACAGGGGACCTTATGGCTACACCTTC	CASSIDRGPYGYTF
TRBV11-2	TRBJ1-1	once	-	TGTGCCAGCAGCTTGCAGGGGTCGGTTACTGAAGCTTTCTTT	CASSLQGSVTEAFF
TRBV9	TRBJ1-1	-	TRBD1	TGTGCCAGCAGCGCCCCGGGACAGGGGAGGGCTTTCTTT	CASSAPGQGRAFF
TRBV4-3	TRBJ1-2	-	-	TGCGCCAGCAGCCGAGGAACAGGGATAGGATATGGCTACACCTTC	CASSRGTGIGYGYTF
TRBV7-2	TRBJ2-6	-	-	TGTGCCAGCAGCTACCCCGGGGGTGGGGCCAACGTCCTGACTTTC	CASSYPGGGANVLTF
TRBV6-1	TRBJ2-1	-	TRBD2	TGTGCCAGCAGTGAAGTCCCCGGGGGACTAGCGGCAAGGGGTGACAGTGAGCAGTTCTTC	CASSEVPGGLAARGDSEQFF
TRBV3-1/TRBV3-2	TRBJ2-1	-	TRBD2	TGTGCCAGCAGCTACGGACTAGCGGACTACAATGAGCAGTTCTTC	CASSYGLADYNEQFF
TRBV28	TRBJ1-1	-	-	TGTGCCAGCAGACCACCGGGGAACACTGAAGCTTTCTTT	CASRPPGNTEAFF
TRBV5-6	TRBJ2-3	-	-	TGTGCCAGCAGCTTGGCGGATACGCAGTATTTT	CASSLADTQYF
TRBV2	TRBJ2-7	-	-	TGTGCCAGCAGACAGGGAACGTTCTACGAGCAGTACTTC	CASRQGTFYEQYF
TRBV5-5	TRBJ1-1	-	-	TGTGCCAGCAGACCCATCCGGGGGGCCACTGAAGCTTTCTTT	CASRPIRGATEAFF
TRBV7-8	TRBJ1-2	-	TRBD1	TGTGCCAGCAGCTCTGGACAGGGCAGCTATGGCTACACCTTC	CASSSGQGSYGYTF
TRBV5-4	TRBJ1-2	-	-	TGTGCCAGCAGCTTTTCAGGTGTCAACTATGGCTACACCTTC	CASSFSGVNYGYTF
TRBV9	TRBJ2-1	-	TRBD2	TGTGCCAGCAGCCCCCATAGCGGGGATGGTCGAGCTGAGCAGTTCTTC	CASSPHSGDGRAEQFF
TRBV11-2	TRBJ1-6	-	TRBD1	TGTGCCAGCAGCTTAGGACAGGGGAGAAATTCACCCCTCCACTTT	CASSLGQGRNSPLHF
TRBV19	TRBJ1-5	-	-	TGTGCCAGTAGTATAGCTTTTTACGTTCGGGGTCATCAGCCCCAGCATTTT	CASSIAFYVRGHQPQHF
TRBV14	TRBJ2-7	-	TRBD1	TGTGCCAGCAGCCCCCTCTACACCGGGACAGGGGCCGAGCAGTACTTC	CASSPLYTGTGAEQYF
TRBV10-3	TRBJ1-1	-	-	TGTGCCACCTCCTCGGGGATTTTGAACACTGAAGCTTTCTTT	CATSSGILNTEAFF
TRBV27	TRBJ1-6	-	-	TGTGCCAGCAGTCCTACCCTACGAGGATCCGCCTATAATTCACCCCTCCACTTT	CASSPTLRGSAYNSPLHF
TRBV20-1	TRBJ2-3	-	-	TGCAGTGCTAGTGGTGGGCCAGATACGCAGTATTTT	CSASGGPDTQYF
TRBV6-2/TRBV6-3	TRBJ2-5	-	TRBD2	TGTGCCAGCAGTTACAACCTCGGAACTAGCGGACAAGAGACCCAGTACTTC	CASSYNLGTSGQETQYF
TRBV19	TRBJ2-3	-	TRBD2	TGTGCCAGTAGTATAGGGCCAGCGGGGGACACAGATACGCAGTATTTT	CASSIGPAGDTDTQYF
TRBV29-1	TRBJ2-5	-	TRBD2	TGCAGCGCGGGGACGGTGGGAGGGTTACAGTACTTC	CSAGTVGGLQYF
TRBV19	TRBJ1-5	-	-	TGTGCCAGTAGTATAAAGAGAAATCAGCCCCAGCATTTT	CASSIKRNQPQHF
TRBV3-1/TRBV3-2	TRBJ2-5	-	TRBD1	TGTGCCAGCAGCCACCGTAGACAGGGGGCAGGGGAGACCCAGTACTTC	CASSHRRQGAGETQYF
TRBV3-1/TRBV3-2	TRBJ1-3	-	-	TGTGCCAGCAGCCAAGATCTTGGGGGCGGCTCTGGAAACACCATATATTTT	CASSQDLGGGSGNTIYF
TRBV30	TRBJ1-4	few	TRBD1	TGTGCCTGGAGTGCCCATTTAGGACAGGGGACGAGAGGAACTAATGAAAAACTGTTTTTT	CAWSAHLGQGTRGTNEKLFF
TRBV20-1	TRBJ1-5	-	-	TGCAGTGCTAGTGTTGAGGGGGGGCAGCCCCAGCATTTT	CSASVEGGQPQHF
TRBV28	TRBJ1-2	-	TRBD1	TGTGCCAGCAGTTCGAATTACAGGGGCGGAGGCTACACCTTC	CASSSNYRGGGYTF
TRBV10-3	TRBJ2-2	-	TRBD1	TGTGCCATCAGTAAACAGGGGGTAGACACCGGGGAGCTGTTTTTT	CAISKQGVDTGELFF
TRBV5-4	TRBJ2-3	-	TRBD1	TGTGCCAGCAGCTCGTCCCGGGACAGGGACACAGATACGCAGTATTTT	CASSSSRDRDTDTQYF
TRBV9	TRBJ2-1	once	TRBD1	TGTGCCAGCAGCGCCCAGGGGGACGCTTACAATGAGCAGTTCTTC	CASSAQGDAYNEQFF
TRBV30	TRBJ1-6	-	-	TGTGCCTGGAGACCTCGCGGGTCCTCACCCCTCCACTTT	CAWRPRGSSPLHF
TRBV18	TRBJ2-3	-	-	TGTGCCAGCTCACCACCGCTGGGCACTGAACAGGGCACAGATACGCAGTATTTT	CASSPPLGTEQGTDTQYF
TRBV7-2	TRBJ1-1	-	-	TGTGCCAGCAGCTCCGCGGGGGGGATAACTGAAGCTTTCTTT	CASSSAGGITEAFF
TRBV5-6	TRBJ1-6	-	-	TGTGCCAGCAGCTTGGGGAACAGGTATAATTCACCCCTCCACTTT	CASSLGNRYNSPLHF
TRBV7-2	TRBJ1-2	-	TRBD1	TGTGCCAGCAGCTTACCCGCAGGGGGACTTAACTATGGCTACACCTTC	CASSLPAGGLNYGYTF
TRBV5-1	TRBJ1-1	-	-	TGCGCCAGCAGCGACCAGGGGAAAGAAGCTTTCTTT	CASSDQGKEAFF
TRBV30	TRBJ2-5	-	-	TGTGCCTGGAGTGATGGGGGGATAGAGACCCAGTACTTC	CAWSDGGIETQYF
TRBV6-2/TRBV6-3	TRBJ2-7	-	-	TGTGCCAGCAGCGATAGGGCAGGGCCGGGTGAGCAGTACTTC	CASSDRAGPGEQYF
TRBV29-1	TRBJ1-6	-	TRBD1	TGCAGCGTTGTTGAGGGACAGTTGTATAATTCACCCCTCCACTTT	CSVVEGQLYNSPLHF
TRBV2	TRBJ2-5	-	TRBD1	TGTGCCAGCATCCCCAGGGGGCTAGTAGAGACCCAGTACTTC	CASIPRGLVETQYF
TRBV5-1	TRBJ1-5	-	-	TGCGCCAGCAGTCTACAGGGCGGCAGCAATCAGCCCCAGCATTTT	CASSLQGGSNQPQHF
TRBV24-1	TRBJ2-3	-	-	TGTGCCACCAGTGATCGCACGACAGGAGGCACAGATACGCAGTATTTT	CATSDRTTGGTDTQYF
TRBV27	TRBJ2-2	-	-	TGTGCCAGCAGTTTAAATCAGGCGCTGAACACCGGGGAGCTGTTTTTT	CASSLNQALNTGELFF
TRBV5-6	TRBJ2-5	-	TRBD2	TGTGCCAGCAGCTTGGCCCGTGGTGGCGGGGGGACGGAGACCCAGTACTTC	CASSLARGGGGTETQYF
TRBV5-6	TRBJ2-1	once	TRBD2	TGTGCCAGCAGCTTTGTTGGAGATGGGGCGGGGGGCAATGAGCAGTTCTTC	CASSFVGDGAGGNEQFF
TRBV28	TRBJ2-3	-	-	TGTGCCAGCACCAAAGCCCGTCCCACAGATACGCAGTATTTT	CASTKARPTDTQYF
TRBV6-5	TRBJ2-7	-	-	TGTGCCAGCAGTTACTCGAGTGCCTACTCCTACGAGCAGTACTTC	CASSYSSAYSYEQYF
TRBV15	TRBJ2-1	-	-	TGTGCCACCAGCTTAGAGCGTCGGGGTGGGCAGTTCTTC	CATSLERRGGQFF
TRBV7-2	TRBJ1-2	-	TRBD1	TGTGCCAGCAGCTTAGCGGGGACAGACTATGGCTACACCTTC	CASSLAGTDYGYTF
TRBV28	TRBJ1-2	-	-	TGTGCCAGCAGTTTGGTCGACAGTGGCTACACCTTC	CASSLVDSGYTF
TRBV6-1	TRBJ2-4	-	-	TGTGCCAGCAGTGAAGGAGAGGGAGCGGGAAACATTCAGTACTTC	CASSEGEGAGNIQYF
TRBV6-1	TRBJ1-4	-	-	TGTGCCAGCAGTGATACTGTAACCCTTGAAAAACTGTTTTTT	CASSDTVTLEKLFF
TRBV27	TRBJ2-7	-	-	TGTGCCAGCAGTTTAGTTCCTAAAATCTACGAGCAGTACTTC	CASSLVPKIYEQYF
TRBV9	TRBJ2-2	once	TRBD2	TGTGCCAGCAGCGCCACTAGCGGGAGGTTCACCGGGGAGCTGTTTTTT	CASSATSGRFTGELFF